This T cell receptor beta chain appears in the sequencing data of a study of T cell repertoires in cytomegalovirus infection. Whole-study context: HLA-B-restricted CMV epitopes that are well studied, plus recently identified HLA-C-restricted ones, were used by the study. Public TCR beta signature analysis indicated the presence of both CMV infection and matching HLA type.

Remarks on this clonotype: Its target is unknown.

TCRdb passed the reads through MiXCR, listing each CDR3 protein once. The sample lists fewer than 650,000 distinct CDR3 sequences; around 40% were seen once. The germline V gene has CDR1 DFQATT and CDR2 SNEGSKA (reference sequence). CDR3 length equals 14 residues. Trimming removed 5 bases from V and 5 bases from J, with 18 bases in between. Study results and limitations: Predominance within the ex vivo response was attributable to HLA-C-restricted CMV-specific TCR beta clonotypes. Carriers of CMV and the relevant HLA type were discriminated by public TCR beta frequency.

The sequence derives from a human donor in good health (CMV status not recorded). Some clones in this sample may be carry-over from other donors' samples. Sequencing was performed on cultured PBMCs, taken from culture after CMV antigen stimulation. The genes are TRBV20-1 and TRBJ2-5, with D hard to call. In nucleotides, the CDR3 is TGCAGTGCTTTCCTGACCGCGGTGGGGGAGACCCAGTACTTC. Its translation is CSAFLTAVGETQYF.